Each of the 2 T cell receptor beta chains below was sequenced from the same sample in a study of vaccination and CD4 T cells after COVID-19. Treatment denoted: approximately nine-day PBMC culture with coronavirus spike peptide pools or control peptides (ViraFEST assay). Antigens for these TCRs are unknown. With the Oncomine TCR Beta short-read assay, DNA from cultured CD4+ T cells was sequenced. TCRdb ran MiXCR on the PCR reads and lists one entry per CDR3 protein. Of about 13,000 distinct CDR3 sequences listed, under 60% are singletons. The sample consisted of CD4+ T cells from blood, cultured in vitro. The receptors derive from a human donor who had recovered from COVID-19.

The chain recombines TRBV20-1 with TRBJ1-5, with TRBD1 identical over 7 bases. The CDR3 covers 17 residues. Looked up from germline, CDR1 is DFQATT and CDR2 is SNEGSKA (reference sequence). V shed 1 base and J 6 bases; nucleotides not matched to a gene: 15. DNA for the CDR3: TGCAGTGCTAGAGGGCCGGAGACAGGGCTCTTCGGTCAGCCCCAGCATTTT. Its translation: CSARGPETGLFGQPQHF.

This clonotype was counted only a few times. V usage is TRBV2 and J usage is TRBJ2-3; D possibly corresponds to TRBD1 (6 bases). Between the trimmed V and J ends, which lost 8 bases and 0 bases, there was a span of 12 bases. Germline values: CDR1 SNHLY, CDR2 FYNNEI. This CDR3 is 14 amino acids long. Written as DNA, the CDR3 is TGTGCCAGCCTTGGACAGCCGAGCACAGATACGCAGTATTTT. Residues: CASLGQPSTDTQYF.